One sample yielded the 17 T cell receptor beta chains listed below, sequenced in a study of shared clonotypes between healthy human individuals. This table comes from immunoSEQ multiplex PCR, and its TCRdb copy is limited to in-frame clones, with some not included. This sample yields about 1 million clones, of which roughly 75% are seen a single time; about 1.5% belongs to the top ten. The specimen was memory CD4+ T cells sorted from blood. Subset: CD45RA-negative fraction. These receptors all come from a man between 18 and 29 years old in good health.

This rearrangement joins TRBV28 to TRBJ1-1; TRBD1 aligns across 7 bases. The CDR3 is 17 residues long. Germline trimming cut 7 bases from V and 2 bases from J; bases unmatched to any gene: 16. Germline CDR1 reads MDHEN; CDR2 reads SYDVKM. The CDR3 spells CASTPAGGVRINTEAFF. The CDR3 coding sequence is TGTGCCAGCACCCCCGCAGGGGGAGTGAGGATAAACACTGAAGCTTTCTTT.

The chain employs TRBV2 and TRBJ1-2; 8 positions agree with TRBD1. CDR3 length: 13 amino acids. Germline CDR1 SNHLY, CDR2 FYNNEI. V lost 6 bases, J lost 7 bases, and 7 bases stayed unmatched. CDR3 sequence reads: CASRDQGAGGYTF. In DNA form, the CDR3 reads TGTGCCAGCAGGGACCAGGGGGCGGGTGGCTACACCTTC.

The chain joins TRBV6-6 to TRBJ1-2; D is undetermined. Deletions cut 2 bases from V and 0 bases from J, with 7 bases between. The CDR3 is 14 amino acids. The V gene's germline CDR1 is MNHNY and CDR2 SVGAGI (reference sequence). CDR3 nucleotides: TGTGCCAGCAGTTACGGCAAGACTAACTATGGCTACACCTTC. It specifies CASSYGKTNYGYTF.

Notes on this clone: Other DNA sequences within the sample encode an identical CDR3. V gene TRBV6-5 combines with J gene TRBJ1-1, with a tentative D call TRBD1 (6 bases). V dropped 2 bases and J dropped 4 bases, with 8 bases sitting between them. The CDR3 sequence is 13 residues long. Germline assignment: CDR1 MNHEY and CDR2 SVGAGI. CDR3 in amino acids: CASSYLRGTEAFF. The CDR3 region has the DNA TGTGCCAGCAGTTACCTCAGGGGCACTGAAGCTTTCTTT.

CDR3 sequence: CASSHKKEGGLDEQFF. In DNA form, the CDR3 reads TGCGCCAGCAGCCACAAGAAGGAGGGGGGATTAGATGAGCAGTTCTTC. This chain links TRBV4-1 with TRBJ2-1; D possibly uses TRBD1 or TRBD2 (6 bases each). CDR1 MGHRA and CDR2 YSYEKL come from the germline V gene. This CDR3 spans 16 amino acids. Trimming left V 3 bases short and J 8 bases short, with 20 bases between.

This clone was seen only a few times. The chain uses TRBV5-5 and TRBJ2-1; D may be TRBD1 (6 bases). The ends were cut back, 0 bases at V and 4 bases at J, with 11 bases in the middle. Per germline, CDR1 SGHKS and CDR2 YYEKEE (reference sequence). The CDR3 sequence is 15 residues long. CDR3 nucleotide sequence: TGTGCCAGCAGCTTGGATGGGACACCTTACAATGAGCAGTTCTTC. It yields the protein CASSLDGTPYNEQFF.

This clone has more than one count but fewer than ten. The chain uses TRBV2 and TRBJ2-3; D not certain. The CDR3 is 12 amino acids. Trimming took off 8 bases at V and 1 base at J, with 7 bases between the two ends. CDR1 and CDR2 (germline): SNHLY, FYNNEI. CDR3 nucleotide sequence: TGTGCCAGCCGGCAGGGCACAGATACGCAGTATTTT. Its protein product is CASRQGTDTQYF.

The chain employs TRBV29-1 and TRBJ1-1; no clear D. V gave up 1 base and J gave up 1 base, with 10 bases separating them. CDR3 length: 14 amino acids. The germline V gene has CDR1 SQVTM and CDR2 ANQGSEA. CDR3 sequence: CSVEGSSGNTEAFF. DNA of the CDR3: TGCAGCGTTGAAGGCTCCTCGGGGAACACTGAAGCTTTCTTT. Together with reference TRBV29-1 and TRBJ1-1, the CDR3 gives the full variable domain: SAVISQKPSRDICQRGTSLTIQCQVDSQVTMMFWYRQQPGQSLTLIATANQGSEATYESGFVIDKFPISRPNLTFSTLTVSNMSPEDSSIYLCSVEGSSGNTEAFFGQGTRLTVV.

This chain joins TRBV2 and TRBJ1-3; 12 bases are shared with TRBD1. There are 16 residues in the CDR3. With V trimmed by 6 bases and J by 4 bases, 7 bases remained unmatched. In germline, CDR1 is SNHLY, CDR2 FYNNEI. Written as DNA, the CDR3 is TGTGCCAGCAGAGCTCCGGGACAGGGGGCCGGAAACACCATATATTTT. It encodes CASRAPGQGAGNTIYF.

In its sample, this clone was seen a few times. The genes are TRBV10-3 and TRBJ1-6; TRBD1 might be the D (6 bases). CDR1 and CDR2 from the germline V gene are ENHRY and SYGVKD. V lost 8 bases and J 9 bases, leaving 14 bases between the germline ends. CDR3 length: 13 residues. Here the CDR3 reads CAIQGGGSSPLHF. CDR3 bases: TGTGCCATCCAGGGAGGGGGTAGTTCACCCCTCCACTTT.

The chain employs TRBV10-1 and TRBJ1-2, with no clear D. Trimming cost V 4 bases and J 8 bases, with 5 bases left between them. This CDR3 has 10 residues. Germline CDR1 reads WNHNN; CDR2 reads SYGVQD (reference sequence). The CDR3 loop reads CASSVGGYTF. Here the CDR3 DNA reads TGCGCCAGCAGTGTGGGAGGCTACACCTTC.

The gene calls are TRBV18 and TRBJ2-1; 7 bases agree with TRBD1. CDR1 KGHSH and CDR2 LQKENI come from the germline V gene. The CDR3 length is 15 residues. V lost 3 bases, J lost 4 bases, and 6 bases stayed unmatched. CDR3 sequence reads: CASSPTGTDYNEQFF. CDR3 nucleotide sequence: TGTGCCAGCTCACCGACAGGGACCGATTACAATGAGCAGTTCTTC.

This clone was seen at least ten times. The sample has other DNA sequences that encode this CDR3 too. This chain links TRBV9 with TRBJ1-4; TRBD1 might be the D (6 bases). V shed 3 bases and J shed 0 bases, with 9 bases lying between them. The CDR3 covers 15 residues. CDR1 and CDR2 from the germline V gene are SGDLS and YYNGEE. In nucleotides, the CDR3 is TGTGCCAGCAGCGGGAGGGGGGCAACTAATGAAAAACTGTTTTTT. Translation gives CASSGRGATNEKLFF.

This clone was seen a handful of times. The chain carries TRBV5-6 and TRBJ1-5, with D uncertain. Germline V gives CDR1 SGHDT, CDR2 YYEEEE. Trimming took 1 base from V and 3 from J, leaving 14 bases between them. The CDR3 runs to 16 residues. The DNA of the CDR3 is TGTGCCAGCAGCTTGAAAAGTAAAGTCATCAATCAGCCCCAGCATTTT. Translated: CASSLKSKVINQPQHF.

Only a few counts were recorded for this clone. This chain uses TRBV5-6 with TRBJ2-3; 8 nucleotides agree with TRBD1. CDR1 and CDR2 from the germline V gene are SGHDT and YYEEEE. V lost 4 bases, J lost 5 bases, and 3 bases stayed unmatched. This CDR3 is 13 amino acids long. The CDR3 loop is CASSQDREDTQYF. The CDR3 DNA reads TGTGCCAGCAGCCAGGACAGGGAAGATACGCAGTATTTT.

DNA for the CDR3: TGTGCCAGCAGTTCCCTCAGAAACGAGCAGTACTTC. It translates to CASSSLRNEQYF. This chain links TRBV6-6 with TRBJ2-7, with D hard to call. With 4 bases removed from V and 5 bases from J, the gap between germline ends came to 9 bases. This CDR3 spans 12 amino acids. Per the germline V gene, CDR1 is MNHNY and CDR2 is SVGAGI (reference sequence).

V gene TRBV5-6 combines with J gene TRBJ2-4; TRBD1 matches 9 bases. The CDR3 sequence is 16 residues long. The V and J ends lost 0 bases and 6 bases, in that order; junction bases with no gene match: 7. Germline CDR1 and CDR2: SGHDT and YYEEEE. CDR3 protein: CASSLGSGTGSNIQYF. DNA of the CDR3: TGTGCCAGCAGCTTGGGTTCCGGGACAGGGTCAAACATTCAGTACTTC.